The TCR beta chain under discussion was sequenced for a study of cytomegalovirus exposure and HLA in healthy donors. The CDR3 is 15 residues long. Germline-derived CDR1 and CDR2 are MNHNS and SASEGT. With 8 bases removed from V and 2 bases from J, the gap between germline ends came to 16 bases. Details on this clone: Its antigen is not identified.

13 Jbeta primers and 60 Vbeta primers were used for the PCR. Assay: immunoSEQ multiplex PCR; the TCRdb copy retains only in-frame clones and omits some. Its table records about 160,000 clones. Study outcomes and limitations: The authors later found TCR association rates varying by HLA locus, with DRB1 most and HLA-C fewest. Researchers reported in a later analysis that a missense DCLRE1C variant was tied to TCR beta V- and J-gene trimming. According to an earlier analysis, most TCR beta V segments yielded productive rearrangements about 87% or about 30% of the time. The majority of CMV-associated TCR beta chains were reported as apparently HLA-restricted in a later analysis.

This receptor was obtained from a man aged 25-45 years in good health and CMV-seronegative. V usage is TRBV6-1 and J usage is TRBJ1-5, with D possibly TRBD1 on 6 matching bases. Specimen: PBMCs. In nucleotides, the CDR3 is TGTGCCAGCGGGAACAGGGCTGAGGGCAATCAGCCCCAGCATTTT. It codes for CASGNRAEGNQPQHF.